The TCR beta chain described here comes from a study of graft-versus-host responses after intestinal transplantation. Study-wide context: As for transplant type, recipients had multivisceral, liver-intestinal, or isolated intestinal grafts.

Clones were sequenced by immunoSEQ multiplex PCR, and TCRdb holds only the in-frame ones, with some missing. The table includes over 85,000 clones, around 93% detected once. Germline-derived CDR1 and CDR2 are SGHTA and FQGNSA. V lost 3 bases, J lost 3 bases, and 15 bases lay in between. There are 15 residues in the CDR3. Study conclusions and caveats: Peak circulating GvH clone levels were associated with early post-transplant HvG declines. Recipient marrow contained GvH clones, some of which appeared first in ileum or blood.

As to this clone: What it recognizes is unknown.

Sequencing was performed on unstimulated CD8+ T cells sorted from spleen or lymph node cells, taken before intestinal transplant. The chain links TRBV7-2 to TRBJ2-7; tentatively, D is TRBD1 (5 bases). The TCR sequence derives from a human donor who received an intestinal transplant. DNA of the CDR3: TGTGCCAGCAGCTTCAGTACGACAGAATTCTACGAGCAGTACTTC. Protein: CASSFSTTEFYEQYF.